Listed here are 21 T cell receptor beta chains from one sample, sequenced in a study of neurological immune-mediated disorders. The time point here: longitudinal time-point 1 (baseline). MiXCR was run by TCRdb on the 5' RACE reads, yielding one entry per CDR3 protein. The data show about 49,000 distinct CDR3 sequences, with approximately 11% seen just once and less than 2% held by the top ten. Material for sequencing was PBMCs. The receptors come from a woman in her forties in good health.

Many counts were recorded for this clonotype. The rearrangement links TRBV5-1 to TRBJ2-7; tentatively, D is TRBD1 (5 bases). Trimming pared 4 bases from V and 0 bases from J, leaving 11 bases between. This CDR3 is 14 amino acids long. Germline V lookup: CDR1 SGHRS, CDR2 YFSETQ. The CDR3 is CASSDRGASYEQYF. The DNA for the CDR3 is TGCGCCAGCAGCGATCGTGGGGCCTCCTACGAGCAGTACTTC.

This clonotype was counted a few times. This CDR3 is CASSQEGPVDEQFF. CDR3 coding DNA: TGTGCCAGCAGCCAGGAGGGACCCGTGGATGAGCAGTTCTTC. The V gene is TRBV7-9, the J gene TRBJ2-1, with TRBD2 as a possible D gene (6 bases). This CDR3 spans 14 amino acids. Germline V CDR1 and CDR2: SEHNR, FQNEAQ (reference sequence). Trimming pared 5 bases from V and 8 bases from J, leaving 16 bases between. The whole variable domain, filled in from reference TRBV7-9 and TRBJ2-1, reads DTGVSQNPRHKITKRGQNVTFRCDPISEHNRLYWYRQTLGQGPEFLTYFQNEAQLEKSRLLSDRFSAERPKGSFSTLEIQRTEQGDSAMYLCASSQEGPVDEQFFGPGTRLTVL.

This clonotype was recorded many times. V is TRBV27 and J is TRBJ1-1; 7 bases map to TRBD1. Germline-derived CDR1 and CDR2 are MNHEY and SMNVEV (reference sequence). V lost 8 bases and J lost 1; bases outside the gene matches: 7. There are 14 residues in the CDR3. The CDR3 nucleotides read TGTGCCAGCGGACACCGGGACAGGAACACTGAAGCTTTCTTT. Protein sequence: CASGHRDRNTEAFF.

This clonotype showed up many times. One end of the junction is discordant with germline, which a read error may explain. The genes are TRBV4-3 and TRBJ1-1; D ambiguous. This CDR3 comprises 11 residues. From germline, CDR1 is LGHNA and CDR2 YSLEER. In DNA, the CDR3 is TGCGCCAGCAGCCAAGCGGGAGATCGCGCCTTT. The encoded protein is CASSQAGDRAF.

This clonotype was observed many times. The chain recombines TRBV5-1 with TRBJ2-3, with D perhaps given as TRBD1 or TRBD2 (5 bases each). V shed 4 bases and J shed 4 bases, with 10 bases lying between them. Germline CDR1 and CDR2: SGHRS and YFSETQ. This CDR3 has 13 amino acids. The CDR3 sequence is CASSERGADTQYF. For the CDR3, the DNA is TGCGCCAGCAGCGAAAGAGGGGCAGATACGCAGTATTTT.

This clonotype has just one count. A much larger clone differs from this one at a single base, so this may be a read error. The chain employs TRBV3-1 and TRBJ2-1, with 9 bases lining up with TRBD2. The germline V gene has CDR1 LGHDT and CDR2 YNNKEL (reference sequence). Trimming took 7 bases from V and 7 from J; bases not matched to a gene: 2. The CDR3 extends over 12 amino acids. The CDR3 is CASKLAGNEQFF. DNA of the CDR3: TGTGCCAGCAAGCTAGCGGGGAATGAGCAGTTCTTC.

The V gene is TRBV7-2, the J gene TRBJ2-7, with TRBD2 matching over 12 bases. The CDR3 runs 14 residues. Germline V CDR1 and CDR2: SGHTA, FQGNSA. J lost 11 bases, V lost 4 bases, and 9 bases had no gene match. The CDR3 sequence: CASSWHGTSGLEYF. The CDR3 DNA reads TGTGCCAGCAGCTGGCACGGGACTAGCGGGTTGGAGTACTTC.

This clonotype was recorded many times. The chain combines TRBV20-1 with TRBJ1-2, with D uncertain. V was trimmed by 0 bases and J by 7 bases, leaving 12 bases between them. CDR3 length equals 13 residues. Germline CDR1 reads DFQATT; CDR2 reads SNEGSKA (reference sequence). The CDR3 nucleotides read TGCAGTGCTAGAGATCCTGGGGTTAGTGGCTACACCTTC. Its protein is CSARDPGVSGYTF.

The CDR3, as DNA: TGCAGTGCTAGAGATGCGGAGGGGAGCTCCTACAATGAGCAGTTCTTC. Its protein product is CSARDAEGSSYNEQFF. The chain recombines TRBV20-1 with TRBJ2-1; D is possibly TRBD2 (6 bases). The CDR3 has 16 residues. The germline CDR1 and CDR2 sequences are DFQATT and SNEGSKA (reference sequence). V gave up 0 bases and J gave up 0 bases, with 12 bases separating them.

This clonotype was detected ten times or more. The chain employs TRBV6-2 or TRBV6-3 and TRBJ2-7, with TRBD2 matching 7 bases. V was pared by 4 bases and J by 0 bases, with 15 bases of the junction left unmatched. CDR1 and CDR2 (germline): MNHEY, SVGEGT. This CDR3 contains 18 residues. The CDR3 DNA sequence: TGTGCCAGCAGTTCTTCATCCGGGGCTAGCGGCTACTCCTACGAGCAGTACTTC. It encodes CASSSSSGASGYSYEQYF.

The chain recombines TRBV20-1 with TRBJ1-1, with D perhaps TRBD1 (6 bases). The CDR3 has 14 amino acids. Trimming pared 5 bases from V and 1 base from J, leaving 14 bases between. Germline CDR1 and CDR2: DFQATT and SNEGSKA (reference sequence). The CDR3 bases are TGCAGTGCTTTATTGGGACACTGGAACACTGAAGCTTTCTTT. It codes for CSALLGHWNTEAFF.

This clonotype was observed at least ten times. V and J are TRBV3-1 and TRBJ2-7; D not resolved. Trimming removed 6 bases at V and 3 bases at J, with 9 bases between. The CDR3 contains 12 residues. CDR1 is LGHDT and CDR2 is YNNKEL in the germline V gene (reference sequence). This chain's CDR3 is CASRSEDYEQYF. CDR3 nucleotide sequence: TGTGCCAGCAGATCGGAAGACTACGAGCAGTACTTC.

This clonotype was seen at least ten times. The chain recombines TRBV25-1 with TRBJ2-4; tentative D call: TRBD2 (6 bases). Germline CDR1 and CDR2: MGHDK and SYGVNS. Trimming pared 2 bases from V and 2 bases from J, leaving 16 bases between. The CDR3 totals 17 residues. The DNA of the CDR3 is TGTGCCAGCAGTGAAGTCGGAGGGAGAAGGCCCAAAAACATTCAGTACTTC. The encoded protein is CASSEVGGRRPKNIQYF.

DNA for the CDR3: TGCGCCAGCAGCCGGGACCCGTCCTTTCGGTATGATGAGCAGTTCTTC. Protein product: CASSRDPSFRYDEQFF. This chain connects TRBV5-1 to TRBJ2-1; D could derive from TRBD1 or TRBD2 (5 bases each). The CDR3 length is 16 residues. The V and J ends lost 4 bases and 8 bases respectively, with 22 bases between them. Per germline, CDR1 SGHRS and CDR2 YFSETQ. Full variable domain (outside the CDR3, taken from reference TRBV5-1 and TRBJ2-1): KAGVTQTPRYLIKTRGQQVTLSCSPISGHRSVSWYQQTPGQGLQFLFEYFSETQRNKGNFPGRFSGRQFSNSRSEMNVSTLELGDSALYLCASSRDPSFRYDEQFFGPGTRLTVL.

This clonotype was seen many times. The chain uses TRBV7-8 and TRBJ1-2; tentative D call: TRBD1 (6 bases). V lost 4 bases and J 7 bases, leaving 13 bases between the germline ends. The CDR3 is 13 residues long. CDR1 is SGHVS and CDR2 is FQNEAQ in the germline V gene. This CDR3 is CASSSEQGGGYTF. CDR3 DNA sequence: TGTGCCAGCAGCTCTGAACAGGGTGGTGGCTACACCTTC. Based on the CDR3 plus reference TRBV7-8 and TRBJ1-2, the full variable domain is GAGVSQSPRYKVAKRGQDVALRCDPISGHVSLFWYQQALGQGPEFLTYFQNEAQLDKSGLPSDRFFAERPEGSVSTLKIQRTQQEDSAVYLCASSSEQGGGYTFGSGTRLTVV.

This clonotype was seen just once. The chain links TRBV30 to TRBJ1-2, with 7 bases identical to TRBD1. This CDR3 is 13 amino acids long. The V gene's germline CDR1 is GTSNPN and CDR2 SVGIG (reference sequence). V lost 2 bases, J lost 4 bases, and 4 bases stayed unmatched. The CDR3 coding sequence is TGTGCCTGGAGTAAGGGACAGCTCTATGGCTACACCTTC. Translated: CAWSKGQLYGYTF.

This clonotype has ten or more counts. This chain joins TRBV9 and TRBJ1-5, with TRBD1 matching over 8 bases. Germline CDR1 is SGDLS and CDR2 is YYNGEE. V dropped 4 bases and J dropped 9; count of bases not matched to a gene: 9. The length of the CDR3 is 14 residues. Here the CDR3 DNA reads TGTGCCAGCAGCCCCGGACAGGGCTGGGGGCCCCAGCATTTT. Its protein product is CASSPGQGWGPQHF.

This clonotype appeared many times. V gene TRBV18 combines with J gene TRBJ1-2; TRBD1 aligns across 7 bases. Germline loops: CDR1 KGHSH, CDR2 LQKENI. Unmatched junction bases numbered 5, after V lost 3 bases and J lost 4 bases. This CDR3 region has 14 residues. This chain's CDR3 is CASSPDRASYGYTF. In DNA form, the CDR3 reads TGTGCCAGCTCACCTGACAGGGCTAGCTATGGCTACACCTTC.

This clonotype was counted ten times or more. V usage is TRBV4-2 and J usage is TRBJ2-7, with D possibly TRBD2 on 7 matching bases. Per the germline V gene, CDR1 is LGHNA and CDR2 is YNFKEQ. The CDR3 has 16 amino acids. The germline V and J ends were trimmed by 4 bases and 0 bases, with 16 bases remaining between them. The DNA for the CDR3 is TGTGCCAGCAGCCTTCGGGGGGCCGAAAGCTCCTACGAGCAGTACTTC. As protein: CASSLRGAESSYEQYF.

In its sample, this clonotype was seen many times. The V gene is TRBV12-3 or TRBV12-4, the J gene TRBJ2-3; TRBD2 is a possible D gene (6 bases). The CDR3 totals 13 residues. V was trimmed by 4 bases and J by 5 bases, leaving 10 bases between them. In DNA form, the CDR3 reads TGTGCCAGCAGTTCCCCCGGGGGAGATACGCAGTATTTT. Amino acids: CASSSPGGDTQYF.

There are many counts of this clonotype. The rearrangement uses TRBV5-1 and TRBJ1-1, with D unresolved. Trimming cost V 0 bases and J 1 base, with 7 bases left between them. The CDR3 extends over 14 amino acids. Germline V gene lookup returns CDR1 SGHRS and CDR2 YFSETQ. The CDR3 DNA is TGCGCCAGCAGCTTGGGGCCCTCGAACACTGAAGCTTTCTTT. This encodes CASSLGPSNTEAFF.